These 18 T cell receptor beta chains came from one sample sequenced in a study of radiation and T cells in renal cell carcinoma. Time point denoted: blood 2 weeks post-SBRT. Treatment of the sample: 15 Gy SBRT to primary tumor, nephrectomy 4 weeks later. The method was immunoSEQ multiplex PCR; TCRdb's version includes in-frame clones alone and lacks a portion of them. The table includes some 120,000 clones, roughly 91% detected once. The sequenced sample was blood, obtained from a patient whose treatment included radiotherapy and nephrectomy. The receptor source for this set is a woman in her 70s with renal cell carcinoma.

The CDR3 loop reads CASSMTGPNSRTGELFF. CDR3 DNA sequence: TGTGCCAGCAGCATGACAGGCCCAAACTCAAGGACCGGGGAGCTGTTTTTT. This chain links TRBV9 with TRBJ2-2, with TRBD1 as a possible D gene (6 bases). The V end lost 4 bases, the J end lost 5 bases, and 21 bases lay between the germline ends. The CDR3 extends over 17 amino acids. Germline V gene lookup returns CDR1 SGDLS and CDR2 YYNGEE.

The genes are TRBV2 and TRBJ1-6; D is uncertain. V dropped 2 bases and J dropped 4 bases, with 15 bases sitting between them. This CDR3 has 17 residues. CDR1 is SNHLY, CDR2 FYNNEI, per germline. CDR3 DNA: TGTGCCAGCAGTGAATCTCTGGTGCGGAGATATAATTCACCCCTCCACTTT. Protein product: CASSESLVRRYNSPLHF.

The genes are TRBV5-1 and TRBJ2-1, with D tentatively TRBD2 (7 bases). Germline values: CDR1 SGHRS, CDR2 YFSETQ. The CDR3 extends over 14 amino acids. Trimming cost V 4 bases and J 5 bases, with 13 bases left between them. DNA of the CDR3: TGCGCCAGCAGCACGGGGGGCCCAAACAATGAGCAGTTCTTC. As protein: CASSTGGPNNEQFF.

For the CDR3, the DNA is TGTGCCAGCAGCGCCCTTACCGCCGGGGCGCAGTATTTT. Translating gives CASSALTAGAQYF. This chain joins TRBV9 and TRBJ2-3; D is perhaps TRBD2 (5 bases). This CDR3 comprises 13 residues. Trimming pared 3 bases from V and 10 bases from J, leaving 15 bases between. Germline assignment: CDR1 SGDLS and CDR2 YYNGEE.

The chain combines TRBV5-1 with TRBJ2-3; 15 positions match TRBD2. From germline, CDR1 is SGHRS and CDR2 YFSETQ. V trimming: 2 bases; J trimming: 4 bases; junction bases outside the gene matches: 2. The CDR3 runs 16 residues. CDR3 DNA: TGCGCCAGCAGCTTCGGACTAGCGGGGGGGGCAGATACGCAGTATTTT. Encoded protein: CASSFGLAGGADTQYF.

V is TRBV11-3 and J is TRBJ2-7; D may be TRBD2 (6 bases). With 1 base removed from V and 0 bases from J, the gap between germline ends came to 10 bases. Germline-derived CDR1 and CDR2 are SGHNT and YENEEA. The CDR3 covers 15 residues. CDR3 nucleotide sequence: TGTGCCAGCAGCTTAGGTGGAGGGATCTCCTACGAGCAGTACTTC. Translation gives CASSLGGGISYEQYF.

The chain recombines TRBV19 with TRBJ2-4; 8 positions match TRBD2. Germline V gene sequence: CDR1 LNHDA, CDR2 SQIVND (reference sequence). This CDR3 region has 13 residues. With V trimmed by 5 bases and J by 16 bases, 13 bases remained unmatched. DNA of the CDR3: TGTGCCAGTAGTCTCACGCGCGGGGGGACTCCTTACTTC. It translates to CASSLTRGGTPYF.

V usage is TRBV28 and J usage is TRBJ1-2; TRBD1 might be the D (6 bases). V was cut by 8 bases and J by 0 bases, with 13 bases left in between. The CDR3 is 14 residues long. CDR1 and CDR2 from the germline V gene are MDHEN and SYDVKM. The CDR3 DNA follows: TGTGCCAGCCGCTCCGGGGGCACTAACTATGGCTACACCTTC. This translates into CASRSGGTNYGYTF.

This chain joins TRBV4-1 and TRBJ2-7, with D tentatively TRBD1 (7 bases). Germline CDR1 and CDR2: MGHRA and YSYEKL. The ends were cut back, 1 base at V and 3 bases at J, with 16 bases in the middle. This CDR3 spans 16 amino acids. CDR3 DNA sequence: TGCGCCAGCAGCCAAGCCGAGGCAGGGGGGTTCTACGAGCAGTACTTC. The encoded protein is CASSQAEAGGFYEQYF.

V is TRBV2 and J is TRBJ2-7, with TRBD1 matching over 7 bases. The V and J ends lost 6 bases and 2 bases, in that order; junction bases with no gene match: 4. This CDR3 comprises 13 residues. Germline assignment: CDR1 SNHLY and CDR2 FYNNEI. DNA for the CDR3: TGTGCCAGCAGGGGGGACAGTGCCTACGAGCAGTACTTC. Encoded protein: CASRGDSAYEQYF.

This chain uses TRBV29-1 with TRBJ2-7; D remains unclear. This CDR3 region has 12 residues. Trimming left V 4 bases short and J 5 bases short, with 12 bases between. The germline V gene has CDR1 SQVTM and CDR2 ANQGSEA. In DNA, the CDR3 is TGCAGCGTTGTTGGTCAGGCCAACGAGCAGTACTTC. This sequence encodes CSVVGQANEQYF.

This chain connects TRBV5-1 to TRBJ2-1, with 9 bases identical to TRBD2. The CDR3 contains 18 residues. Germline CDR1 SGHRS, CDR2 YFSETQ. The V gene end was trimmed by 1 base and the J gene end by 0 bases; junction bases not matched to a gene: 8. CDR3 in DNA: TGCGCCAGCAGCTTGCAAGCGGGGGGCTCCGGCTCCTACAATGAGCAGTTCTTC. This gives the protein CASSLQAGGSGSYNEQFF.

This clone was picked up one time. The rearrangement uses TRBV5-6 and TRBJ1-6; the D is unclear. CDR1 and CDR2 (germline): SGHDT, YYEEEE. The CDR3 spans 16 residues. Trimming took 0 bases from V and 3 from J, leaving 10 bases between them. The CDR3 region is CASSLAGVGYNSPLHF. The CDR3 DNA reads TGTGCCAGCAGCTTGGCCGGGGTTGGCTATAATTCACCCCTCCACTTT.

The chain links TRBV15 to TRBJ1-2; tentatively, D is TRBD1 (6 bases). From germline, CDR1 is LNHNV and CDR2 YYDKDF (reference sequence). The CDR3 runs to 15 residues. V lost 1 base and J 1 base, leaving 10 bases between the germline ends. This CDR3 reads CATSRVQDSNYGYTF. DNA for the CDR3: TGTGCCACCAGCAGAGTCCAGGACAGTAACTATGGCTACACCTTC.

The CDR3 here is CASSLQANTEAFF. The CDR3 DNA reads as TGTGCCAGCAGCTTACAGGCGAACACTGAAGCTTTCTTT. The rearrangement links TRBV6-5 to TRBJ1-1; D may be TRBD1 (5 bases). Germline CDR1 MNHEY, CDR2 SVGAGI. V lost 6 bases and J 1 base, leaving 9 bases between the germline ends. The CDR3 runs 13 residues.

The gene calls are TRBV13 and TRBJ2-3; 7 nucleotides line up with TRBD1. The germline V gene encodes CDR1 PRHDT and CDR2 FYEKMQ (reference sequence). J gave up 2 bases and V 8 bases, and 7 bases lay outside the gene matches. The length of the CDR3 is 14 residues. CDR3 residues: CASSPGQHTDTQYF. CDR3 DNA sequence: TGTGCCAGCTCACCGGGACAGCACACAGATACGCAGTATTTT.

The chain uses TRBV19 and TRBJ2-3; 9 positions agree with TRBD1. The CDR3 sequence is 14 residues long. V dropped 4 bases and J dropped 3; count of bases not matched to a gene: 2. From germline, CDR1 is LNHDA and CDR2 SQIVND (reference sequence). The CDR3 here is CASSSGQGTDTQYF. DNA of the CDR3: TGTGCCAGTAGTAGCGGACAGGGGACAGATACGCAGTATTTT.

This clone was seen a handful of times. This chain connects TRBV4-3 to TRBJ1-1; D gene ambiguous. The CDR3 extends over 17 amino acids. The germline gives CDR1 LGHNA, CDR2 YSLEER. V lost 0 bases to trimming and J lost 0 bases, with 14 bases between them. CDR3 DNA sequence: TGCGCCAGCAGCCAAGAGCGTTACTTGGCGGTGAACACTGAAGCTTTCTTT. This encodes CASSQERYLAVNTEAFF.